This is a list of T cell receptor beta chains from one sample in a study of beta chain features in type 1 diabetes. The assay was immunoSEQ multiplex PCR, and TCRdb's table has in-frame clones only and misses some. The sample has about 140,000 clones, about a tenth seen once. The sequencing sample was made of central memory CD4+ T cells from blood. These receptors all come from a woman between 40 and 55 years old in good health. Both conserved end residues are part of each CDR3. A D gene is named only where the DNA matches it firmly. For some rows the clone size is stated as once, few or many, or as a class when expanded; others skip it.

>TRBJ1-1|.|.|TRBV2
TGTGCCAGCACCCCAGGTGGGGCCTCGAGGACTGAAGCTTTCTTT
CASTPGGASRTEAFF
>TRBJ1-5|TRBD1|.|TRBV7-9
TGTGCCAGCAGCTACGGGACAGCTCTCCACCGCAATCAGCCCCAGCATTTT
CASSYGTALHRNQPQHF
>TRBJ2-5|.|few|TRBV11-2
TGTGCCAGCAGCTTAACAGGTGCAGAGACCCAGTACTTC
CASSLTGAETQYF
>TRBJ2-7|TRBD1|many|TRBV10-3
TGTGCCATCAGTGAGTCGGGACAGGGTTACGAGCAGTACTTC
CAISESGQGYEQYF
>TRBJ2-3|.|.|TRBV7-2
TGTGCCACCCAGCAGGGGAGAAGCACAGATACGCAGTATTTT
CATQQGRSTDTQYF
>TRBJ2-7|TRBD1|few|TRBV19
TGTGCCAGTAGTATCCGGACAGGGGACGAGCAGTACTTC
CASSIRTGDEQYF
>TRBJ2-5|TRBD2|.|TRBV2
TGTGCCAGCAGTGAAACTTTCCTAGCGGGGGGGCTCCAAGAGACCCAGTACTTC
CASSETFLAGGLQETQYF
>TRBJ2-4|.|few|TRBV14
TGTGCCAGCAGCCAAACCGGACTGGGCGGCAAAAACATTCAGTACTTC
CASSQTGLGGKNIQYF
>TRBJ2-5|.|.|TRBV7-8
TGTGCCAGCAGTGGACTTGGATTCCAAGAGACCCAGTACTTC
CASSGLGFQETQYF
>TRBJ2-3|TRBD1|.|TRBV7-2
TGTGCCAGCAGCTTATCAGGGGGCCGCACAGATACGCAGTATTTT
CASSLSGGRTDTQYF
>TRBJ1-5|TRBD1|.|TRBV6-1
TGTGCCAGCAGGGGGAGACAGGGTGGACAGCCCCAGCATTTT
CASRGRQGGQPQHF
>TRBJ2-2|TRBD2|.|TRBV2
TGTGCCAGCAGTGTTAAATCGGGAGGTGCCGGGGAGCTGTTTTTT
CASSVKSGGAGELFF
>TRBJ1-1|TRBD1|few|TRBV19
TGTGCCAGTAGTGTCGGGACAGTTGAAGCTTTCTTT
CASSVGTVEAFF
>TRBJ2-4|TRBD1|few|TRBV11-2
TGTGCCAGCAGCTTGATTTTAGGGGGCGAAGGCAAAAACATTCAGTACTTC
CASSLILGGEGKNIQYF
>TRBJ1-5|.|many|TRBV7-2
TGTGCCAGCAGTGTCGACAGAGGAAATCAGCCCCAGCATTTT
CASSVDRGNQPQHF
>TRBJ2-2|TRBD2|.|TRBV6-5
TGTGCCAGCAGTTACGGGGGGGACACCGGGGAGCTGTTTTTT
CASSYGGDTGELFF
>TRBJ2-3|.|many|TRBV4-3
TGCGCCAGCAGCCAATCGCGGGACAGACTCACAGATACGCAGTATTTT
CASSQSRDRLTDTQYF
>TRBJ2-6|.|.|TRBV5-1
TGCGCCAGCAGCTTATGGGACTCGACCTCTGGGGCCAACGTCCTGACTTTC
CASSLWDSTSGANVLTF
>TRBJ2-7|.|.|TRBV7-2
TGTGCCAGCAGCTTAGGGTTTAGCGGCTACGAGCAGTACTTC
CASSLGFSGYEQYF
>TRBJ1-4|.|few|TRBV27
TGTGCCAGCAGCCGACCCAGGGGTCGTAATGAAAAACTGTTTTTT
CASSRPRGRNEKLFF
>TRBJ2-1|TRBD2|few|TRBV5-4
TGCGCCAGCAGCCACACTAGCGGGGGGGCCAATGAGCAGTTCTTC
CASSHTSGGANEQFF
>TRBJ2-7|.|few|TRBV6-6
TGTGCCAGCAGTTACTCGAGCCCCTCCGGCTACGAGCAGTACTTC
CASSYSSPSGYEQYF
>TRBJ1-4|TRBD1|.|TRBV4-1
TGCGCCAGCAGCCCCGGACAGGGAAATGAAAAACTGTTTTTT
CASSPGQGNEKLFF
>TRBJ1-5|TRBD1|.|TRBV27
TGTGCCAGCAGCCCTGGGGACAGCCTCAATCAGCCCCAGCATTTT
CASSPGDSLNQPQHF
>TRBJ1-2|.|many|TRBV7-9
TGTGCCAGCAGCTTAGTAGATGGCTACACCTTC
CASSLVDGYTF
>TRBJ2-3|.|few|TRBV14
TGTGCCAGCAGCCAAGACCCACAGGGCGCCGGGGCAGATACGCAGTATTTT
CASSQDPQGAGADTQYF
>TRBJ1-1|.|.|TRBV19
TGTGCCAGCGATGACAGAGGCAGTATGAACACTGAAGCTTTCTTT
CASDDRGSMNTEAFF
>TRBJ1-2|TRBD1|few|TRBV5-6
TGTGCCAGCAGCCGGACAGGACCTAACTATGGCTACACCTTC
CASSRTGPNYGYTF
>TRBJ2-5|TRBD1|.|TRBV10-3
TGTGCCATCAGATCACAGGGGGGCGAGACCCAGTACTTC
CAIRSQGGETQYF
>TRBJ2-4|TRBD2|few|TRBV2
TGTGCCAGCAGTGATTTAGCGGGGGGAAACATTCAGTACTTC
CASSDLAGGNIQYF
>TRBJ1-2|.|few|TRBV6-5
TGTGCCAGCACCGTTTTGGGCAGGGCGGACTATGGCTACACCTTC
CASTVLGRADYGYTF
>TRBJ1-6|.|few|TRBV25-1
TGTGCCAGCAGTGAATACGGGAATTCACCCCTCCACTTT
CASSEYGNSPLHF
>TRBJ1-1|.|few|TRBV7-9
TGTGCCAGCAGCTTAGGTGGGGGGGGGAACACTGAAGCTTTCTTT
CASSLGGGGNTEAFF
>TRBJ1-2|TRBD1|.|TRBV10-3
TGTGCCACTGAGGGACAGGGCCTCTATGGCTACACCTTC
CATEGQGLYGYTF
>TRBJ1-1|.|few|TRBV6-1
TGTGCCAGCAGTCAGGTTGGCACTGAAGCTTTCTTT
CASSQVGTEAFF
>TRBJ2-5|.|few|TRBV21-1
TGTGCCAGCAGCAAGGGACCCGTACTAGCGGGGTTCCAAGAGACCCAGTACTTC
CASSKGPVLAGFQETQYF
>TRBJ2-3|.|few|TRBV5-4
TGTGCCAGCAGCTTAGTGAGGGGGGATACGCAGTATTTT
CASSLVRGDTQYF
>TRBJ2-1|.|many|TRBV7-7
TGTGCTAGCAGCCGCGGGGACAGCTTGGCGAATGAGCAGTTCTTC
CASSRGDSLANEQFF
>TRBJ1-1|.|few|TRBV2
TGTGCCAGCTCCTTGACAGGTATGAACACTGAAGCTTTCTTT
CASSLTGMNTEAFF
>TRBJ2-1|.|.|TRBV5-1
TGCGCCAGCAGCTTGGAGGCAGGGCGTAGCAATGAGCAGTTCTTC
CASSLEAGRSNEQFF